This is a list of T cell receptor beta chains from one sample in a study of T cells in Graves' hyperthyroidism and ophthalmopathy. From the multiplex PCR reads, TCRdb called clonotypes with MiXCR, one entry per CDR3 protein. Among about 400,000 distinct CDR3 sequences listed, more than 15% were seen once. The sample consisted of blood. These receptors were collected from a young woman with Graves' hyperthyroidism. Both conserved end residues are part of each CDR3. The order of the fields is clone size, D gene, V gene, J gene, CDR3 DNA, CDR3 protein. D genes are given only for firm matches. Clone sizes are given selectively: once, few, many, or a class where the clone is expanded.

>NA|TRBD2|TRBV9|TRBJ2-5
TGTGCCAGCAGCGTTGGGACTAGCGGAAGGCGGTTGGGAGAGACCCAGTACTTC
CASSVGTSGRRLGETQYF
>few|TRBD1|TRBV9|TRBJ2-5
TGTGCCGGCGACCTACAGGGGGCCGGGGAGACCCAGTACTTC
CAGDLQGAGETQYF
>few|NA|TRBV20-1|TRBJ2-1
TGCAGTGCTGAAGGGGGGGCAGGAAACAATGAGCAGTTCTTC
CSAEGGAGNNEQFF
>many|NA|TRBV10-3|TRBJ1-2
TGTGCCATCAGGGGTCAGGCCTATGGCTACACCTTC
CAIRGQAYGYTF
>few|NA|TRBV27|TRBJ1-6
TGTGCCAGCAGTAACTATTTGGAGAAACCTTCACCCCTCCACTTT
CASSNYLEKPSPLHF
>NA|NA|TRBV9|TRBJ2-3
TGTGCCAGCAGCGTAGTTGATAGCACAGATACGCAGTATTTT
CASSVVDSTDTQYF
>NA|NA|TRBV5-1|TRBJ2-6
TGCGCCAGCAGCTTCTCCTGGGGCGGGGCCAACGTCCTGGCTTTC
CASSFSWGGANVLAF
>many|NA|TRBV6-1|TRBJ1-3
TGTGCCAGCAGTTATGACAGAAACTCTGGAAACACCATATATTTT
CASSYDRNSGNTIYF
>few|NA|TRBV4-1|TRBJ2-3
TGCGCCAGCAGCCAAGTACCCACAGATACGCAGTATTTT
CASSQVPTDTQYF
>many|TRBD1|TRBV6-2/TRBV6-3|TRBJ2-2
TGTGCCAGCAGTATACGGACAGGGGCCGGGGAGCTGTTTTTT
CASSIRTGAGELFF
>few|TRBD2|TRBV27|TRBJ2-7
TGTGCCAGCAGTTCCCTAAAGGGCGGGAGCTCCTACGAGCAGTACTTC
CASSSLKGGSSYEQYF
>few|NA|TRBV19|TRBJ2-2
TGTGCCAGTAGTATTCTTGGCGGAAGGAGCGGGGAGCTGTTTTTT
CASSILGGRSGELFF
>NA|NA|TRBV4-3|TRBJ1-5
TGCGCCAGCAGCCAAAATGTCCGGGTTATCGTGCCCCAGCATTTT
CASSQNVRVIVPQHF
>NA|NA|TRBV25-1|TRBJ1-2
TGTGCCAGCAGAGGCCCGAGCCGGGACTATGGCTACACCTTC
CASRGPSRDYGYTF